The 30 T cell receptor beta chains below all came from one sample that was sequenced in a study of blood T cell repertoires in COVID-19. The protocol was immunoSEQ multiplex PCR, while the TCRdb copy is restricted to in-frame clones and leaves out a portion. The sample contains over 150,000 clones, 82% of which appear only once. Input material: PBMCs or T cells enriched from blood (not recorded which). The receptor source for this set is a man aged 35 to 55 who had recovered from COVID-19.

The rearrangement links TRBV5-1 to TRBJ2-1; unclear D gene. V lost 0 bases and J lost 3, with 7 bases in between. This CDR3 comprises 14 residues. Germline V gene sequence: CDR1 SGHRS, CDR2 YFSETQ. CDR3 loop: CASSLDSSYNEQFF. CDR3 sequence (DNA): TGCGCCAGCAGCTTGGACAGTAGCTACAATGAGCAGTTCTTC.

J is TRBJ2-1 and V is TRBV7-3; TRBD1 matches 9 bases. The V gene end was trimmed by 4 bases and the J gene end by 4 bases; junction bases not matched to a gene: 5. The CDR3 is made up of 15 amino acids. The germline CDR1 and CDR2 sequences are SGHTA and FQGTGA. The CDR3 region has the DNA TGTGCCAGCAGCTCCGACAGGGGGGGATACAATGAGCAGTTCTTC. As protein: CASSSDRGGYNEQFF.

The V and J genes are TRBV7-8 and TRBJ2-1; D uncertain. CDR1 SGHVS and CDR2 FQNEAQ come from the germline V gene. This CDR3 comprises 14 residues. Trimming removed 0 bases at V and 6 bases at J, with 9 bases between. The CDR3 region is CASSLARLPNEQFF. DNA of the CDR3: TGTGCCAGCAGCTTAGCTAGACTCCCCAATGAGCAGTTCTTC.

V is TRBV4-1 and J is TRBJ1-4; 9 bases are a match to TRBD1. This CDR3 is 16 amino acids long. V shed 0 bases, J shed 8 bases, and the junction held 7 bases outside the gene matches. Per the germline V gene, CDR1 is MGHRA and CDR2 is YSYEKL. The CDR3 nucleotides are TGCGCCAGCAGCCAAGATCCTGGAACAGGGGGCGAAAAACTGTTTTTT. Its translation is CASSQDPGTGGEKLFF.

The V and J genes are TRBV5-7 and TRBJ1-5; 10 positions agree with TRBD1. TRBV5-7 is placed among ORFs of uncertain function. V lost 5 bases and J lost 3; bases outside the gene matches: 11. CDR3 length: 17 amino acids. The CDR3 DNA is TGTGCCAGCAGTCCCAGGGACAGGGGAGATGACAATCAGCCCCAGCATTTT. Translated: CASSPRDRGDDNQPQHF.

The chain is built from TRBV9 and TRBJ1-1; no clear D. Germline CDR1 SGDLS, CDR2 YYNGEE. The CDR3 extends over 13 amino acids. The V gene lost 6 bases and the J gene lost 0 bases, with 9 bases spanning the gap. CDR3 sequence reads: CASILSMNTEAFF. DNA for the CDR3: TGTGCCAGCATCTTGAGCATGAACACTGAAGCTTTCTTT.

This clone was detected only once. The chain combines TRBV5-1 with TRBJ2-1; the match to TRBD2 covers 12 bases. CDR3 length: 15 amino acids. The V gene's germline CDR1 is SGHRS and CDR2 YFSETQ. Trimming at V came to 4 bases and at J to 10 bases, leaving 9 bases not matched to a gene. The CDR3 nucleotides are TGCGCCAGCAGCAGGGGACTAGCGGGTTACTACGAGCAGTTCTTC. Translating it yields CASSRGLAGYYEQFF. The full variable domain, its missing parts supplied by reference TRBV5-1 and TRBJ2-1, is KAGVTQTPRYLIKTRGQQVTLSCSPISGHRSVSWYQQTPGQGLQFLFEYFSETQRNKGNFPGRFSGRQFSNSRSEMNVSTLELGDSALYLCASSRGLAGYYEQFFGPGTRLTVL.

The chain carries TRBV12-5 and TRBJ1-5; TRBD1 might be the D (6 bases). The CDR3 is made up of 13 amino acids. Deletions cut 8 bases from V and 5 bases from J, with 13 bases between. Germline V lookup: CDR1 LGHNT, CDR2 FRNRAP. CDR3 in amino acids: CASSRGSDQPQHF. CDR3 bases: TGTGCTAGTTCCAGGGGTTCCGATCAGCCCCAGCATTTT.

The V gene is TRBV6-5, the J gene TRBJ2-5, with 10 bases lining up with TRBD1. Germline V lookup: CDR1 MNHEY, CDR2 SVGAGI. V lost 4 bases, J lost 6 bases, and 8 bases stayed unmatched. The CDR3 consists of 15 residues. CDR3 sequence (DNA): TGTGCCAGCAGTTTCACCGGGACAGGGGAACAGACCCAGTACTTC. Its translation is CASSFTGTGEQTQYF.

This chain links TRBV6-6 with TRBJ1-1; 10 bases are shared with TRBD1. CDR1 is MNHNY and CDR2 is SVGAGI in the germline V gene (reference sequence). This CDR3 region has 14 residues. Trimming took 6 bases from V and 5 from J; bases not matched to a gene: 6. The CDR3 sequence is CASRRQGALTEAFF. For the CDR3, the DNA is TGTGCCAGCAGGCGACAGGGGGCCTTGACTGAAGCTTTCTTT.

CDR3 nucleotides: TGTGCCACCAGTGATTCGACAGGGGATGGTCAGCCCCAGCATTTT. Its translation is CATSDSTGDGQPQHF. The gene calls are TRBV24-1 and TRBJ1-5, with TRBD1 matching 8 bases. J was trimmed by 6 bases and V by 2 bases; bases with no gene match: 5. The CDR3 contains 15 residues. The V gene's germline CDR1 is KGHDR and CDR2 SFDVKD.

The CDR3 spells CASSSPRTTGEVYTEAFF. CDR3 coding DNA: TGTGCCAGCAGCTCCCCCAGGACGACAGGGGAGGTGTACACTGAAGCTTTCTTT. The chain is built from TRBV7-9 and TRBJ1-1; 8 positions match TRBD1. The length of the CDR3 is 18 residues. Germline V gives CDR1 SEHNR, CDR2 FQNEAQ (reference sequence). With V trimmed by 4 bases and J by 3 bases, 16 bases remained unmatched.

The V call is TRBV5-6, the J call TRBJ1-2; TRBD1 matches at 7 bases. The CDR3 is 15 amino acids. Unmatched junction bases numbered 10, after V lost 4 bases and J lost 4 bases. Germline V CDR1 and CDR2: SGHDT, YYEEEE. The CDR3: CASSGTAVNVYGYTF. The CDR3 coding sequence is TGTGCCAGCAGCGGGACAGCGGTCAATGTCTATGGCTACACCTTC.

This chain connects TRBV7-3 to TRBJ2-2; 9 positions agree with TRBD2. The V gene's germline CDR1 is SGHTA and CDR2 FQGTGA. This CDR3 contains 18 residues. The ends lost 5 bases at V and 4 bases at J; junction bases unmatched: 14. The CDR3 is CASSKRNLAGKGTGELFF. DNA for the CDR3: TGTGCCAGCAGCAAACGCAATCTAGCGGGAAAGGGCACCGGGGAGCTGTTTTTT.

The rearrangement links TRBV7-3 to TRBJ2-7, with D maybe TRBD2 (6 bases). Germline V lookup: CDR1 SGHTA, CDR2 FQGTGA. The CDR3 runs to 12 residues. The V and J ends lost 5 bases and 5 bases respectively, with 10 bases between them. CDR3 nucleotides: TGTGCCAGCAGCCCGGGGGAAAACGAGCAGTACTTC. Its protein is CASSPGENEQYF.

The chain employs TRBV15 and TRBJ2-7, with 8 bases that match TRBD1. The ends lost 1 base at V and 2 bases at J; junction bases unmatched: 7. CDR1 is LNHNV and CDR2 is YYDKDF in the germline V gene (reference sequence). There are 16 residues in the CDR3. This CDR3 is CATSRGVSGGAYEQYF. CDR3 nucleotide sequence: TGTGCCACCAGCAGAGGAGTCTCAGGGGGCGCCTACGAGCAGTACTTC.

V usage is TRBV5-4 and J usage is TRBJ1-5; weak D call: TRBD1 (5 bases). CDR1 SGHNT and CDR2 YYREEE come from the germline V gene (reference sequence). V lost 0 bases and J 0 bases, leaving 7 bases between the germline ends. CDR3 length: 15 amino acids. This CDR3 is CASSLGTSSNQPQHF. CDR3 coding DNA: TGTGCCAGCAGCTTGGGGACATCTAGCAATCAGCCCCAGCATTTT.

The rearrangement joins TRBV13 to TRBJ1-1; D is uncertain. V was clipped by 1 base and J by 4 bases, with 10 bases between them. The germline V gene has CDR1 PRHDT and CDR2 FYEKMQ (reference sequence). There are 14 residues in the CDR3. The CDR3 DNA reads TGTGCCAGCAGCTTAGTCGACGGGAGCACTGAAGCTTTCTTT. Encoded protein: CASSLVDGSTEAFF. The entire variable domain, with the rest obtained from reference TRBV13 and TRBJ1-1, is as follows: AAGVIQSPRHLIKEKRETATLKCYPIPRHDTVYWYQQGPGQDPQFLISFYEKMQSDKGSIPDRFSAQQFSDYHSELNMSSLELGDSALYFCASSLVDGSTEAFFGQGTRLTVV.

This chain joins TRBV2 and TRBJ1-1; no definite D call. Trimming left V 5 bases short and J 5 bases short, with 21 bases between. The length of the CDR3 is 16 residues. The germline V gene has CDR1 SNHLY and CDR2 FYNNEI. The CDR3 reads CASSYGRMAGRTEAFF. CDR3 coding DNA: TGTGCCAGCAGTTACGGACGGATGGCTGGGAGGACTGAAGCTTTCTTT.

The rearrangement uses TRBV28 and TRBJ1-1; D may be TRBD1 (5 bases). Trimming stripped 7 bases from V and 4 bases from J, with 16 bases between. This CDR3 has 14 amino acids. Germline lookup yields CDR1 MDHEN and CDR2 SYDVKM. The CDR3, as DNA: TGTGCCAGCATCATGGGAGGGACGGGCACTGAAGCTTTCTTT. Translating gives CASIMGGTGTEAFF.

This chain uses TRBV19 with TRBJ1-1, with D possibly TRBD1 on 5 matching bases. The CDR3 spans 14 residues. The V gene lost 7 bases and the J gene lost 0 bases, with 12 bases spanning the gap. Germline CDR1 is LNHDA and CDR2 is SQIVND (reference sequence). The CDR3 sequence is CASMVDSLNTEAFF. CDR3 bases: TGTGCCAGTATGGTTGACAGCTTGAACACTGAAGCTTTCTTT.

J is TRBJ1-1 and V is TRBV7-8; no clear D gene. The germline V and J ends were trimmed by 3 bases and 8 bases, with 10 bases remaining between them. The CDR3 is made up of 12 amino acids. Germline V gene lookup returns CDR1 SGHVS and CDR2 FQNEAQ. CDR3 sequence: CASSLLALEAFF. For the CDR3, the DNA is TGTGCCAGCAGCTTGCTAGCGCTGGAAGCTTTCTTT.

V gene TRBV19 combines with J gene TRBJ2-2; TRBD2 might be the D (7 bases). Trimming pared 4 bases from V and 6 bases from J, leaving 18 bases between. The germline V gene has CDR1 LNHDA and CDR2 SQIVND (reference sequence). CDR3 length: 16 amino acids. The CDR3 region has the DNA TGTGCCAGTAGTAGCCGGGGGGCGGGAGTGGCCGGGGAGCTGTTTTTT. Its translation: CASSSRGAGVAGELFF.

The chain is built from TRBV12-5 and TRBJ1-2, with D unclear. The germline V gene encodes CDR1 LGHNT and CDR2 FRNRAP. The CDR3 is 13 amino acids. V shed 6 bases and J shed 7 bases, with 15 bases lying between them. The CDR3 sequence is CASGTPDSGGYTF. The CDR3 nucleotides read TGTGCTAGTGGCACCCCCGACTCCGGTGGCTACACCTTC. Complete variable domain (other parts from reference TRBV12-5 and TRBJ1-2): DARVTQTPRHKVTEMGQEVTMRCQPILGHNTVFWYRQTMMQGLELLAYFRNRAPLDDSGMPKDRFSAEMPDATLATLKIQPSEPRDSAVYFCASGTPDSGGYTFGSGTRLTVV.

CDR3 in DNA: TGTGCCAGCAGCGCCCCCGGGACAGGATTCAACTATGGCTACACCTTC. Its protein product is CASSAPGTGFNYGYTF. The chain joins TRBV25-1 to TRBJ1-2; 8 bases align to TRBD1. This CDR3 region has 16 residues. The germline V gene encodes CDR1 MGHDK and CDR2 SYGVNS. J gave up 2 bases and V 6 bases, and 11 bases lay outside the gene matches.

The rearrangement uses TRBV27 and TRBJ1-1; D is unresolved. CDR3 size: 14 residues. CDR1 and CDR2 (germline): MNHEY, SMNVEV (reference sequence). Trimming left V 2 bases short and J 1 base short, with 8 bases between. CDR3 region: CASSLTGWNTEAFF. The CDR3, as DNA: TGTGCCAGCAGTTTAACGGGTTGGAACACTGAAGCTTTCTTT.

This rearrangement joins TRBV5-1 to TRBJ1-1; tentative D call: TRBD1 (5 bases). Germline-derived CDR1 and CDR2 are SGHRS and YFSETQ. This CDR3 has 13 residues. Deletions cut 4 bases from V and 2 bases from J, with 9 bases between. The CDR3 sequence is CASSMGQNTEAFF. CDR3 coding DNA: TGCGCCAGCAGCATGGGGCAAAACACTGAAGCTTTCTTT.

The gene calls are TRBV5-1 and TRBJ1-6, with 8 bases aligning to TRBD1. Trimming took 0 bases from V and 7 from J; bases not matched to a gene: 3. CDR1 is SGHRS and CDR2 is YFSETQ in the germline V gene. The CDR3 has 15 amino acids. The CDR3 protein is CASSLVQGGNSPLHF. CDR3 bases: TGCGCCAGCAGCTTGGTACAGGGGGGGAATTCACCCCTCCACTTT.

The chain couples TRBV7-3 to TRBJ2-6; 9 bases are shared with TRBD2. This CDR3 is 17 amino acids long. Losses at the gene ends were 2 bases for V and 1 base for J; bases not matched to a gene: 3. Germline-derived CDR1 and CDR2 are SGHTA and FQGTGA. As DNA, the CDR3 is TGTGCCAGCAGCTTAGCGGGAGGGCCGTCTGGGGCCAACGTCCTGACTTTC. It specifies CASSLAGGPSGANVLTF.

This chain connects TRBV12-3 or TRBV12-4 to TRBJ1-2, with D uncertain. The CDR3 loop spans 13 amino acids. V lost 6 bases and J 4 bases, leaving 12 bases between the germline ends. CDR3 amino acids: CASSPDGSYGYTF. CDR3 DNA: TGTGCCAGCAGCCCGGACGGGAGCTATGGCTACACCTTC.